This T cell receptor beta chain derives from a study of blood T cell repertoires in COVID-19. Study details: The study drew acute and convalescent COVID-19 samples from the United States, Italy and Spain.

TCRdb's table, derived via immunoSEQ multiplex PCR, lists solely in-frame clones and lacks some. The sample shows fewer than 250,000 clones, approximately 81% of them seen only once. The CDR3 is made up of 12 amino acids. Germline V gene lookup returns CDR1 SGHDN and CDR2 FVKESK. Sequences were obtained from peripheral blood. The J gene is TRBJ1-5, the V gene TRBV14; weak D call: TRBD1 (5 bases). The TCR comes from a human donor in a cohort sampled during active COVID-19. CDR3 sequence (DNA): TGTGGCCGCGGGGCCCGATCTAGGCCCCAGCATTTT. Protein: CGRGARSRPQHF.